The rows below give T cell receptor beta chains drawn from one sample of a study of blood T cell repertoires in COVID-19. Assay used: immunoSEQ multiplex PCR; TCRdb lists only in-frame clones, some missing. The sample consists of under 150,000 clones, around 81% of them appearing once. The sequencing sample was made of peripheral blood. These receptors came from a man in his forties or fifties with active or convalescent COVID-19. The CDR3 runs from the conserved cysteine through the conserved F or W. A D gene is named only where the DNA matches it firmly. The listing skips clone size in some rows; elsewhere it reads once, few, many or a size class.

J | size | D | length | V | DNA | CDR3
TRBJ1-4 | NA | TRBD1 | 15 | TRBV5-1 | TGCGCCAGCAGCTCGCAGGGGGCGGCTAATGAAAAACTGTTTTTT | CASSSQGAANEKLFF
TRBJ1-2 | NA | NA | 15 | TRBV3-1/TRBV3-2 | TGTGCCAGCAGCCAAAGGGGATCCCGAAACTATGGCTACACCTTC | CASSQRGSRNYGYTF
TRBJ2-3 | NA | NA | 15 | TRBV30 | TGTGCCTGGAGTGTAGGCGGGGGCTCGGCAGATACGCAGTATTTT | CAWSVGGGSADTQYF
TRBJ2-7 | NA | TRBD2 | 12 | TRBV10-1 | TGCGCCAGCAGTGATACGGGAGGCGAGCAGTACTTC | CASSDTGGEQYF
TRBJ2-1 | NA | TRBD2 | 16 | TRBV5-1 | TGCGCCAGCAGCTTGGGTAGCGGGGGTTTCAACAATGAGCAGTTCTTC | CASSLGSGGFNNEQFF
TRBJ2-5 | NA | NA | 13 | TRBV6-6 | TGTGCCAGCACCCAGGGGAGAGAGGAGACCCAGTACTTC | CASTQGREETQYF
TRBJ1-1 | NA | NA | 14 | TRBV18 | TGTGCCAGCTCACCACCGGTCGGGAACACTGAAGCTTTCTTT | CASSPPVGNTEAFF
TRBJ2-5 | NA | TRBD2 | 16 | TRBV3-1/TRBV3-2 | TGTGCCAGCAGCCTCCGGGGAGCGGGGGCTCAAGAGACCCAGTACTTC | CASSLRGAGAQETQYF
TRBJ2-1 | NA | NA | 17 | TRBV21-1 | TGTGCCAGCAGCAGAACCACTAGCGGGGGTGCCTACAATGAGCAGTTCTTC | CASSRTTSGGAYNEQFF
TRBJ2-1 | NA | TRBD1 | 16 | TRBV7-7 | TGTGCTAGCAGCTTAGCGCCGTGGACAGGGTCCAATGAGCAGTTCTTC | CASSLAPWTGSNEQFF
TRBJ1-1 | once | NA | 13 | TRBV12-3/TRBV12-4 | TGTGCCAGCAGTTTGGGAGATAACACTGAAGCTTTCTTT | CASSLGDNTEAFF
TRBJ2-7 | NA | TRBD2 | 14 | TRBV6-5 | TGTGCCAGCAAAAAAGCGGGGGGAGCCGGGGAGCAGTACTTC | CASKKAGGAGEQYF
TRBJ2-7 | NA | NA | 13 | TRBV27 | TGTGCCAGCAGTTTAGGAGGAGGGTTCGAGCAGTACTTC | CASSLGGGFEQYF
TRBJ2-1 | few | NA | 13 | TRBV9 | TGTGCCAGCAGCCCCCATCCTAAGGAGGAGCAGTTCTTC | CASSPHPKEEQFF
TRBJ1-1 | once | TRBD1 | 16 | TRBV19 | TGTGCCAGTAGCAAAACCAGACAGGGTGGTGCCTCAGAAGCTTTCTTT | CASSKTRQGGASEAFF
TRBJ2-2 | NA | NA | 15 | TRBV7-9 | TGTGCCAGCAGCTACGGCAGGGGCGAATCCGGGGAGCTGTTTTTT | CASSYGRGESGELFF
TRBJ1-1 | NA | NA | 13 | TRBV12-3/TRBV12-4 | TGTGCCAGCAGTACGACAGACTGGACTGAAGCTTTCTTT | CASSTTDWTEAFF
TRBJ2-7 | once | NA | 12 | TRBV4-2 | TGTGCCAGCAGCCCTTCTCGTTACGAGCAGTACTTC | CASSPSRYEQYF
TRBJ1-4 | few | TRBD1 | 14 | TRBV30 | TGTGCCTGGAAACCCGGGACAGGGGGCGGAAAACTGTTTTTT | CAWKPGTGGGKLFF
TRBJ2-5 | NA | NA | 12 | TRBV7-2 | TGTGCCAGCAGCTCCGTCCAAGAGACCCAGTACTTC | CASSSVQETQYF
TRBJ1-5 | once | TRBD1 | 15 | TRBV7-2 | TGTGCCAGCAGCCCTCAGGGGGCAGGAAATCAGCCCCAGCATTTT | CASSPQGAGNQPQHF
TRBJ1-6 | NA | NA | 16 | TRBV19 | TGTGCCACCAAGCTTGGACAGCATGGGTTGAATTCACCCCTCCACTTT | CATKLGQHGLNSPLHF
TRBJ1-6 | NA | NA | 16 | TRBV27 | TGTGCCAGCACTATCCGGGGCCCGGGACTTAATTCACCCCTCCACTTT | CASTIRGPGLNSPLHF
TRBJ1-3 | NA | NA | 18 | TRBV30 | TGTGCCTGGAGTGTACCGGTTGGGCTCTGGGAGCCTGGAAACACCATATATTTT | CAWSVPVGLWEPGNTIYF
TRBJ2-6 | NA | TRBD1 | 18 | TRBV18 | TGTGCCAGCTCACCCCAGGACAGGGTGGTCTCTGGGGCCAACGTCCTGACTTTC | CASSPQDRVVSGANVLTF
TRBJ2-6 | NA | TRBD1 | 18 | TRBV19 | TGTGCCAGTAGTACCCCGCGGACAGGGGTCTCTGGGGCCAACGTCCTGACTTTC | CASSTPRTGVSGANVLTF